These T cell receptor beta chains were read from a single sample in a study of blood T cell repertoires in COVID-19. Libraries were prepared by immunoSEQ multiplex PCR; TCRdb keeps only in-frame clonotypes and omits some of them. Altogether 260,000 or so clones are present, around 90% being singletons, with the ten largest covering 9% to 9.5%. Sequencing was performed on peripheral blood. These receptors were taken from a man between 18 and 29 years old with active or convalescent COVID-19. Both conserved end residues are trimmed from each CDR3. The order of the fields is J gene, V gene, CDR3 protein.

TRBJ1-1 TRBV20-1 SADQGGEAF
TRBJ1-2 TRBV19 ASIGGNYGYT
TRBJ2-2 TRBV9 ASSVGVRDRNTGELF
TRBJ1-1 TRBV5-4 ASSSTPGTGVAEAF
TRBJ1-1 TRBV7-8 ASSWKGDFPEAF
TRBJ2-2 TRBV12-3/TRBV12-4 ASRSGWAGELF
TRBJ2-7 TRBV4-2 ASSQDRGQGSPSSYEQY
TRBJ2-3 TRBV21-1 ASSLYIILALADTQY
TRBJ2-3 TRBV6-1 ASSETRHTQY
TRBJ1-5 TRBV24-1 ATAEAANQPQH
TRBJ2-7 TRBV7-9 ASSFWGVAYEQY
TRBJ1-4 TRBV13 ASSLAGVNEKLF
TRBJ1-1 TRBV18 ASSPGQGLNTEAF
TRBJ2-7 TRBV12-3/TRBV12-4 ASSQGVYEQY
TRBJ2-7 TRBV7-2 ASSSGLAGVASSPYEQY
TRBJ1-1 TRBV13 ASSQNGQGLWEAF
TRBJ2-4 TRBV3-1/TRBV3-2 ASSQDHLHIQY
TRBJ1-5 TRBV2 ASNQGQPTVGNQPQH
TRBJ2-5 TRBV18 ASSRTSGYQETQY
TRBJ2-4 TRBV28 ASGQALAKNIQY
TRBJ1-5 TRBV27 ASSLSLDRGFVNQPQH
TRBJ2-7 TRBV6-6 ASLPGQPYEQY
TRBJ1-1 TRBV5-6 ASSLIRDFYFIGEAF
TRBJ2-3 TRBV7-9 ASSSSTSGTDYTQY
TRBJ2-5 TRBV4-3 ASSQDPGTPETQY
TRBJ2-7 TRBV19 ASSPLYPHISSGGSYEQY
TRBJ2-3 TRBV2 ASSRTAKTDTQY
TRBJ1-1 TRBV6-1 ASSEEGRGTEAF
TRBJ2-2 TRBV5-1 ASSLVAGAFSNTGELF
TRBJ1-5 TRBV12-5 ASGLGDREYQPQH
TRBJ1-2 TRBV6-5 ASSHENYGYT
TRBJ1-4 TRBV7-2 ASSLVGSATNEKLF
TRBJ1-4 TRBV9 ASSVGGSEKLF
TRBJ2-1 TRBV20-1 SASSDEQF
TRBJ2-5 TRBV19 ASSIWSGLQETQY
TRBJ1-2 TRBV19 ASSSGGRNYGYT
TRBJ1-1 TRBV29-1 SLAVGANTEAF
TRBJ1-6 TRBV5-1 ASRPGQGKSPLH
TRBJ1-2 TRBV21-1 ASTPRTDPKNYGYT
TRBJ1-1 TRBV13 ASRTVIKTFTEAF
TRBJ1-2 TRBV7-9 ASSSLTEATHSNYGYT
TRBJ1-1 TRBV7-2 ASSLGITGGRDRNTEAF
TRBJ2-1 TRBV2 ASSDRGGGYNEQF
TRBJ1-2 TRBV25-1 ASRLDRVGGYT
TRBJ2-3 TRBV6-1 ASSEYDGASGGLSTDTQY
TRBJ1-5 TRBV15 ATSRDEGLSNQPQH
TRBJ1-4 TRBV19 ASSKQDIATNEKLF
TRBJ1-5 TRBV19 ASSGTGFDQPQH
TRBJ2-1 TRBV11-3 ASSFDGGAIDEQF
TRBJ1-1 TRBV9 ASSEDRQGAF
TRBJ1-5 TRBV12-3/TRBV12-4 ASSLGSPQPQH
TRBJ1-2 TRBV7-9 ASSLAIPGEYGYT
TRBJ1-2 TRBV12-3/TRBV12-4 ASSLTDYGYT
TRBJ2-1 TRBV10-2 ASKQGPVNEQF
TRBJ2-1 TRBV27 ASTQGLYNEQF